Presented here are 9 T cell receptor beta chains from one specimen sequenced in a study of shared clonotypes between healthy human individuals (dated by TCRdb to 2019 to 2021). CD8 naive samples consisted of CD45RO-negative cells that were positively selected for CCR7, yielding a CD45RA+CCR7+ population without TemRA cells. Libraries were constructed by the immunoSEQ multiplex PCR assay. TCRdb took this table from immuneACCESS and kept in-frame rearrangements with V and J called. Such tables lack part of the clones; where checked against another copy, unresolved V genes explain under half of the gap, and the rest is unexplained. For this sample the table gives about 2,200,000 clones, of which approximately 94% were detected only once. Together, the top ten hold 1.5% to 2% of the sample. Sequencing was carried out using naive CD8+ T cells from PBMCs. The cell subset or site label corresponds to: CD45RA+CCR7+. The receptors were sampled from a man aged 18-30 years in good health. Some clones in this sample may be carry-over from other donors' samples.

The chain links TRBV4-1 to TRBJ1-4; no firm D call. The CDR3 spans 12 residues. V was pared by 2 bases and J by 8 bases, with 6 bases between. Looked up from germline, CDR1 is MGHRA and CDR2 is YSYEKL. This CDR3 reads CASSQSWEKLFF. CDR3 in DNA: TGCGCCAGCAGCCAATCCTGGGAAAAACTGTTTTTT.

This sequence joins TRBV6-5 and TRBJ1-1; D is unclear. V was pared by 2 bases and J by 12 bases, with 13 bases between. CDR1 and CDR2 (germline): MNHEY, SVGAGI. This CDR3 is 12 amino acids long. DNA of the CDR3: TGTGCCAGCAGTTACGAAGGCCGAGAATCTTTCTTT. Translated: CASSYEGRESFF.

The V gene is TRBV4-1, the J gene TRBJ2-7; 10 bases match TRBD2. V lost 3 bases to trimming and J lost 2 bases; unmatched junction nucleotides: 7. The CDR3 is 16 amino acids. The V gene's germline CDR1 is MGHRA and CDR2 YSYEKL. The CDR3 spells CASSHTGTSVAYEQYF. CDR3 bases: TGCGCCAGCAGCCACACCGGGACTAGCGTTGCCTACGAGCAGTACTTC.

This clone has a handful of counts. The chain is built from TRBV4-1 and TRBJ2-1, with TRBD1 identical over 7 bases. This CDR3 spans 12 amino acids. The germline CDR1 and CDR2 sequences are MGHRA and YSYEKL. Trimming removed 4 bases from V and 10 bases from J; junction bases left unmatched: 4. The CDR3 DNA is TGCGCCAGCAGCCCCCGGGACAGAGAGCAGTTCTTC. Protein product: CASSPRDREQFF.

The chain combines TRBV7-9 with TRBJ2-3; maybe TRBD2 (7 bases). CDR3 size: 15 residues. Germline assignment: CDR1 SEHNR and CDR2 FQNEAQ (reference sequence). V lost 8 bases to trimming and J lost 6 bases, with 21 bases between them. CDR3 in amino acids: CASAPGAGAPDTQYF. The CDR3, as DNA: TGTGCCAGCGCCCCGGGGGCGGGAGCCCCGGATACGCAGTATTTT.

This chain joins TRBV27 and TRBJ1-5; 8 nucleotides match TRBD1. Germline V lookup: CDR1 MNHEY, CDR2 SMNVEV (reference sequence). Trimming at V came to 3 bases and at J to 4 bases, leaving 2 bases not matched to a gene. The CDR3 has 14 residues. CDR3 residues: CASSFRTGNQPQHF. Here the CDR3 DNA reads TGTGCCAGCAGTTTTCGGACAGGGAATCAGCCCCAGCATTTT.

The chain has TRBV19 and TRBJ1-1, with D perhaps matching TRBD1 (6 bases). The length of the CDR3 is 15 residues. Trimming cost V 1 base and J 3 bases, with 12 bases left between them. In germline, CDR1 is LNHDA, CDR2 SQIVND (reference sequence). The CDR3 region has the DNA TGTGCCAGTAGTATAGCTCGGGGGGCGGACACTGAAGCTTTCTTT. Translating gives CASSIARGADTEAFF.

The V gene is TRBV30, the J gene TRBJ2-5, with 14 bases matching TRBD2. Per germline, CDR1 GTSNPN and CDR2 SVGIG (reference sequence). This CDR3 contains 15 residues. V lost 1 base, J lost 5 bases, and 3 bases stayed unmatched. Here the CDR3 reads CAWSGTSGRWETQYF. Written as DNA, the CDR3 is TGTGCCTGGAGTGGGACTAGCGGGAGGTGGGAGACCCAGTACTTC.

The chain combines TRBV27 with TRBJ2-7; D not resolved. CDR1 is MNHEY, CDR2 SMNVEV, per germline (reference sequence). The CDR3 is 15 amino acids. V lost 3 bases, J lost 0 bases, and 12 bases lay in between. The CDR3 bases are TGTGCCAGCAGTTTTGGACCCCTTGCCTCCTACGAGCAGTACTTC. This sequence encodes CASSFGPLASYEQYF.